Listed here are 24 T cell receptor beta chains from one sample, sequenced in a study of blood T cell repertoires in COVID-19. Here immunoSEQ multiplex PCR was the method, and the copy in TCRdb shows in-frame clones only, minus some. The data show roughly 410,000 clones, approximately 91% seen once. Sequenced sample: peripheral blood. These receptors originate from a woman in her forties with COVID-19, enrolled during active disease.

In this sample, this clone turned up once. The gene calls are TRBV5-1 and TRBJ2-7; maybe TRBD1 (6 bases). V lost 0 bases to trimming and J lost 6 bases, with 16 bases between them. This CDR3 region has 15 residues. Per germline, CDR1 SGHRS and CDR2 YFSETQ. The CDR3 loop is CASSLGQGNSGEQYF. The DNA for the CDR3 is TGCGCCAGCAGCTTGGGTCAGGGGAACTCAGGCGAGCAGTACTTC.

J is TRBJ1-2 and V is TRBV21-1; the D call TRBD1 from the table was never checked on the DNA. TRBV21-1 is termed a pseudogene. The CDR3 runs 14 residues. Here the CDR3 reads CASSKDDRNYGYTF. In nucleotides, the CDR3 is TGTGCCAGCAGCAAAGACGACAGGAACTATGGCTACACCTTC.

The V and J genes are TRBV27 and TRBJ1-6, with D possibly TRBD1 on 6 matching bases. The length of the CDR3 is 13 residues. Germline CDR1 reads MNHEY; CDR2 reads SMNVEV (reference sequence). Trimming shortened V by 7 bases and J by 8 bases, and 12 bases separated the two germline ends. The CDR3 DNA follows: TGTGCCAGCACAGGGGAGTGGGATTCACCCCTCCACTTT. It encodes CASTGEWDSPLHF.

CDR3 amino acids: CASGTGTGTEAFF. Here the CDR3 DNA reads TGCGCCAGCGGGACAGGGACGGGTACTGAAGCTTTCTTT. This chain uses TRBV5-1 with TRBJ1-1; TRBD1 agrees at 9 bases. The J segment lost 5 bases and the V segment lost 7 bases, leaving 6 bases of the junction unmatched. The CDR3 loop spans 13 amino acids. Germline V lookup: CDR1 SGHRS, CDR2 YFSETQ.

The gene calls are TRBV5-1 and TRBJ2-7; maybe TRBD1 (6 bases). V lost 1 base and J lost 3, with 23 bases in between. CDR3 length equals 18 residues. Germline assignment: CDR1 SGHRS and CDR2 YFSETQ. The CDR3 coding sequence is TGCGCCAGCAGCTTGAAATCTATTACAGGGTCCGGAAGCTACGAGCAGTACTTC. Translation: CASSLKSITGSGSYEQYF. Using reference TRBV5-1 and TRBJ2-7 for the parts outside the CDR3, the full variable domain is KAGVTQTPRYLIKTRGQQVTLSCSPISGHRSVSWYQQTPGQGLQFLFEYFSETQRNKGNFPGRFSGRQFSNSRSEMNVSTLELGDSALYLCASSLKSITGSGSYEQYFGPGTRLTVT.

The J gene is TRBJ1-1, the V gene TRBV6-2 or TRBV6-3; D is unclear. Trimming took off 6 bases at V and 0 bases at J, with 11 bases between the two ends. Germline V gene data show CDR1 as MNHEY and CDR2 as SVGEGT. The length of the CDR3 is 14 residues. CDR3 amino acids: CASSPVQMNTEAFF. CDR3 DNA sequence: TGTGCCAGCAGCCCCGTGCAGATGAACACTGAAGCTTTCTTT.

V gene TRBV7-2 combines with J gene TRBJ1-4; 9 bases line up with TRBD1. CDR3 length equals 14 residues. Germline values: CDR1 SGHTA, CDR2 FQGNSA. With 2 bases clipped from V and 7 bases from J, the junction kept 2 bases outside the gene matches. The CDR3 spells CASSLRTGAEKLFF. CDR3 in DNA: TGTGCCAGCAGCTTACGGACAGGGGCTGAAAAACTGTTTTTT.

The genes are TRBV9 and TRBJ2-1; 9 nucleotides agree with TRBD2. The CDR3 has 18 amino acids. CDR1 is SGDLS, CDR2 YYNGEE, per germline. After removal of 2 bases from V and 2 bases from J, the junction contained 11 bases not matched to a gene. DNA of the CDR3: TGTGCCAGCAGCGTGACTAGCGGTATTACGTTTACCTACAATGAGCAGTTCTTC. Translating it yields CASSVTSGITFTYNEQFF.

The gene calls are TRBV6-5 and TRBJ2-7, with D perhaps matching TRBD1 (5 bases). This CDR3 has 12 amino acids. V was clipped by 7 bases and J by 7 bases, with 14 bases between them. Germline assignment: CDR1 MNHEY and CDR2 SVGAGI. The CDR3 spells CASNGALWEQYF. CDR3 bases: TGTGCCAGCAATGGGGCCCTTTGGGAGCAGTACTTC.

The CDR3 loop reads CASSVDPQGGTDTQYF. Here the CDR3 DNA reads TGTGCCAGCAGCGTAGATCCCCAGGGGGGCACAGATACGCAGTATTTT. The J gene is TRBJ2-3, the V gene TRBV9; 7 nucleotides line up with TRBD1. This CDR3 comprises 16 residues. Trimming removed 0 bases from V and 1 base from J; junction bases left unmatched: 5. Germline CDR1 is SGDLS and CDR2 is YYNGEE.

The rearrangement joins TRBV10-3 to TRBJ2-3; 9 nucleotides agree with TRBD1. The germline gives CDR1 ENHRY, CDR2 SYGVKD. J gave up 8 bases and V 5 bases, and 14 bases lay outside the gene matches. The CDR3 contains 16 residues. The CDR3 region has the DNA TGTGCCATCAGTCCGGTGGGACAGGGCCATGCCGCTACGCAGTATTTT. It specifies CAISPVGQGHAATQYF.

The chain employs TRBV5-6 and TRBJ2-1; D is ambiguous. CDR1 SGHDT and CDR2 YYEEEE come from the germline V gene. The ends were cut back, 2 bases at V and 0 bases at J, with 15 bases in the middle. The CDR3 runs to 17 residues. As DNA, the CDR3 is TGTGCCAGCAGCTTTGCCCTGTGGTCTAGCTCCTACAATGAGCAGTTCTTC. It encodes CASSFALWSSSYNEQFF.

V gene TRBV28 combines with J gene TRBJ1-2; TRBD1 matches 7 bases. Germline CDR1 reads MDHEN; CDR2 reads SYDVKM. This CDR3 region has 13 residues. Trimming removed 2 bases from V and 8 bases from J; junction bases left unmatched: 5. CDR3 residues: CASSLGFRGGYTF. CDR3 in DNA: TGTGCCAGCAGTTTAGGGTTCAGGGGGGGCTACACCTTC.

The chain joins TRBV4-1 to TRBJ1-1; weak D call: TRBD1 (5 bases). The CDR3 is 16 amino acids. Germline CDR1 and CDR2: MGHRA and YSYEKL. Trimming stripped 1 base from V and 0 bases from J, with 12 bases between. CDR3 loop: CASSQGQLKMNTEAFF. The CDR3, as DNA: TGCGCCAGCAGCCAAGGACAGCTTAAAATGAACACTGAAGCTTTCTTT.

The chain has TRBV7-3 and TRBJ1-1; D unresolved. Trimming pared 2 bases from V and 5 bases from J, leaving 9 bases between. Germline-derived CDR1 and CDR2 are SGHTA and FQGTGA. CDR3 length: 13 amino acids. This CDR3 is CASSLRRETEAFF. The CDR3 DNA is TGTGCCAGCAGCTTACGCCGAGAGACTGAAGCTTTCTTT.

The chain carries TRBV19 and TRBJ1-1, with D tentatively TRBD1 (6 bases). Germline CDR1 LNHDA, CDR2 SQIVND (reference sequence). Trimming pared 6 bases from V and 9 bases from J, leaving 14 bases between. The CDR3 covers 12 residues. Written as DNA, the CDR3 is TGTGCCAGTAGCAACAGGGAGACCCAAGCTTTCTTT. It translates to CASSNRETQAFF.

As regards this clone: The junction does not match germline at one end; this may be a read error. The chain uses TRBV25-1 and TRBJ1-4, with D possibly TRBD1 on 6 matching bases. The CDR3 has 15 amino acids. Germline assignment: CDR1 MGHDK and CDR2 SYGVNS. CDR3 residues: CASRERGSPNEKLFF. The CDR3 region has the DNA TGTGCCAGCAGGGAAAGGGGGTCTCCTAACGAAAAACTGTTTTTT.

Here the CDR3 DNA reads TGTGCCAGCAGCTCTTCCAGGGGTTCACCCCTCCACTTT. Its translation is CASSSSRGSPLHF. The chain joins TRBV7-3 to TRBJ1-6, with D maybe TRBD1 (6 bases). Germline V CDR1 and CDR2: SGHTA, FQGTGA. This CDR3 has 13 residues. V was cut by 4 bases and J by 9 bases, with 10 bases left in between.

The CDR3 DNA sequence: TGTGCCACCCGGGACAGGGCGCCCGGGTCCCAGCATTTT. The encoded protein is CATRDRAPGSQHF. The rearrangement joins TRBV19 to TRBJ1-5; TRBD1 aligns across 9 bases. With 10 bases clipped from V and 11 bases from J, the junction kept 12 bases outside the gene matches. Germline loops: CDR1 LNHDA, CDR2 SQIVND (reference sequence). The CDR3 has 13 residues.

V and J are TRBV6-5 and TRBJ2-5; 11 bases fit TRBD1. The CDR3 has 16 residues. The V gene end was trimmed by 0 bases and the J gene end by 5 bases; junction bases not matched to a gene: 5. Per the germline V gene, CDR1 is MNHEY and CDR2 is SVGAGI. The CDR3 DNA reads as TGTGCCAGCAGTTACTCGGGACAGGGGGTTTGGGAGACCCAGTACTTC. This codes for CASSYSGQGVWETQYF.

The rearrangement joins TRBV18 to TRBJ2-7; 7 bases match TRBD2. Germline V gene lookup returns CDR1 KGHSH and CDR2 LQKENI. J was trimmed by 6 bases and V by 3 bases; bases with no gene match: 8. The CDR3 contains 14 residues. In DNA, the CDR3 is TGTGCCAGCTCACCGAGGGAGGGAGGTGCCGAGCAGTACTTC. This encodes CASSPREGGAEQYF.

The count of this clone is one. CDR3 in DNA: TGTGCCAGCAGGCGTACAGGGAACGGCTACACCTTC. Its translation: CASRRTGNGYTF. J is TRBJ1-2 and V is TRBV27, with a tentative D call TRBD1 (6 bases). Trimming pared 6 bases from V and 8 bases from J, leaving 13 bases between. The CDR3 loop spans 12 amino acids. From germline, CDR1 is MNHEY and CDR2 SMNVEV (reference sequence).

This chain joins TRBV6-5 and TRBJ1-5; 8 bases align to TRBD1. Trimming cost V 6 bases and J 7 bases; bases outside gene matches: 5. Germline loops: CDR1 MNHEY, CDR2 SVGAGI. The CDR3 is made up of 13 amino acids. In DNA, the CDR3 is TGTGCCAGCAGCCGGGACAGGACGCAGCCCCAGCATTTT. Its translation: CASSRDRTQPQHF.

V gene TRBV5-1 combines with J gene TRBJ2-5; D call uncertain. The germline V gene encodes CDR1 SGHRS and CDR2 YFSETQ. The CDR3 is 12 amino acids. V lost 0 bases, J lost 5 bases, and 5 bases lay in between. CDR3 sequence reads: CASSLVSETQYF. The CDR3 DNA reads as TGCGCCAGCAGCTTGGTATCGGAGACCCAGTACTTC.